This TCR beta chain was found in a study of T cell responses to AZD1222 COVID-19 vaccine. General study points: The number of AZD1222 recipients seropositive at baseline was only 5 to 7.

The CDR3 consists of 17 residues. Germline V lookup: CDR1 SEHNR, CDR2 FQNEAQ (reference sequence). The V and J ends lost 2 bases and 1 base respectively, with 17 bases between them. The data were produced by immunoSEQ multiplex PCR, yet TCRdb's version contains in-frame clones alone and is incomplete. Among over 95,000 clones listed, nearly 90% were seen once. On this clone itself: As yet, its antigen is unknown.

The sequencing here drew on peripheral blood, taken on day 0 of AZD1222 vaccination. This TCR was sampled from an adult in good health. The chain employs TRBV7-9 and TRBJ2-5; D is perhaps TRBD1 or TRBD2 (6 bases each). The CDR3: CASSLTVGGAGQETQYF. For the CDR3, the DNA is TGTGCCAGCAGCTTAACGGTCGGGGGCGCGGGCCAAGAGACCCAGTACTTC.